The next 20 T cell receptor beta chains were all read from a single sample in a study of shared clonotypes between healthy human individuals. CD8 cells regarded as naive lacked CD45RO, were positively chosen for CCR7, and omitted terminally differentiated effector memory CD45RA+ cells. Clones were read by immunoSEQ multiplex PCR, and TCRdb kept only the in-frame ones, dropping some. The sample lists around 610,000 clones, approximately 96% occurring once. Sample: naive CD8+ T cells sorted from blood. The receptors here all came from a woman aged 25 to 45 in good health.

The chain carries TRBV7-6 and TRBJ2-1, with 8 bases identical to TRBD2. The J segment lost 8 bases and the V segment lost 4 bases, leaving 10 bases of the junction unmatched. This CDR3 is 15 amino acids long. Germline V CDR1 and CDR2: SGHVS, FNYEAQ. In nucleotides, the CDR3 is TGTGCCAGCAGCTCCTGGACTAGCATCACGGATGAGCAGTTCTTC. Residues: CASSSWTSITDEQFF.

This chain uses TRBV29-1 with TRBJ2-1, with D maybe TRBD2 (6 bases). With 0 bases removed from V and 3 bases from J, the gap between germline ends came to 21 bases. The CDR3 has 18 residues. Germline V gene sequence: CDR1 SQVTM, CDR2 ANQGSEA. CDR3 coding DNA: TGCAGCGTTGAAGATTCAAGGTTGGCGGGAACTCACTACAATGAGCAGTTCTTC. Its translation: CSVEDSRLAGTHYNEQFF.

The chain has TRBV20-1 and TRBJ2-3; D call uncertain. V was cut by 6 bases and J by 0 bases, with 4 bases left in between. Germline V gives CDR1 DFQATT, CDR2 SNEGSKA (reference sequence). This CDR3 comprises 11 residues. CDR3 DNA sequence: TGCAGTGCCCTTAGCACAGATACGCAGTATTTT. This sequence encodes CSALSTDTQYF.

The chain combines TRBV28 with TRBJ2-2, with D possibly being TRBD2 (6 bases). V was clipped by 3 bases and J by 0 bases, with 14 bases between them. The germline V gene has CDR1 MDHEN and CDR2 SYDVKM. There are 17 residues in the CDR3. CDR3 bases: TGTGCCAGCAGTTTGCAAGCCGGGAGCCCGAACACCGGGGAGCTGTTTTTT. It codes for CASSLQAGSPNTGELFF. The full variable domain, rest sourced from reference TRBV28 and TRBJ2-2, is DVKVTQSSRYLVKRTGEKVFLECVQDMDHENMFWYRQDPGLGLRLIYFSYDVKMKEKGDIPEGYSVSREKKERFSLILESASTNQTSMYLCASSLQAGSPNTGELFFGEGSRLTVL.

This sequence joins TRBV27 and TRBJ2-5; D is undetermined. Germline V CDR1 and CDR2: MNHEY, SMNVEV (reference sequence). The length of the CDR3 is 13 residues. The germline V and J ends were trimmed by 2 bases and 5 bases, with 9 bases remaining between them. The CDR3 loop reads CASSLSGEETQYF. CDR3 coding DNA: TGTGCCAGCAGTTTAAGTGGAGAGGAGACCCAGTACTTC.

The DNA of the CDR3 is TGTGCCAGCAGCCCTGGCGTTCTTGTGAAGGAGGCTGAAAAACTGTTTTTT. Protein: CASSPGVLVKEAEKLFF. The chain uses TRBV7-2 and TRBJ1-4; D remains unclear. This CDR3 has 17 amino acids. CDR1 is SGHTA and CDR2 is FQGNSA in the germline V gene. Trimming pared 5 bases from V and 7 bases from J, leaving 23 bases between.

The V call is TRBV19, the J call TRBJ2-1; D not resolved. Deletions cut 9 bases from V and 3 bases from J, with 12 bases between. This CDR3 has 13 residues. Per germline, CDR1 LNHDA and CDR2 SQIVND (reference sequence). The CDR3 loop reads CASHPQHYNEQFF. Written as DNA, the CDR3 is TGTGCCAGCCATCCGCAGCACTACAATGAGCAGTTCTTC.

This clone was found once. V is TRBV9 and J is TRBJ2-3; D unresolved. Germline CDR1 is SGDLS and CDR2 is YYNGEE. V was clipped by 2 bases and J by 0 bases, with 13 bases between them. CDR3 length: 16 amino acids. The CDR3 spells CASSVPGWGSTDTQYF. DNA of the CDR3: TGTGCCAGCAGCGTCCCCGGGTGGGGTAGCACAGATACGCAGTATTTT.

This clone was picked up a small number of times. The sample carries other DNA sequences with the same CDR3. The rearrangement joins TRBV13 to TRBJ1-5; unclear D gene. V was cut by 5 bases and J by 5 bases, with 7 bases left in between. This CDR3 has 12 amino acids. Germline lookup yields CDR1 PRHDT and CDR2 FYEKMQ (reference sequence). CDR3 DNA: TGTGCCAGCAGCCTCGGGGATCAGCCCCAGCATTTT. It translates to CASSLGDQPQHF.

This chain joins TRBV14 and TRBJ2-1; D ambiguous. Germline V CDR1 and CDR2: SGHDN, FVKESK. This CDR3 contains 15 residues. V lost 2 bases, J lost 0 bases, and 8 bases lay in between. The CDR3 DNA reads as TGTGCCAGCAGCCAAACGGACCGCTCCTACAATGAGCAGTTCTTC. Amino acids: CASSQTDRSYNEQFF.

The chain employs TRBV7-8 and TRBJ2-3; D uncertain. The CDR3 sequence is 13 residues long. Germline V gene sequence: CDR1 SGHVS, CDR2 FQNEAQ. V was shortened by 6 bases and J by 2 bases, with 9 bases between the two germline ends. The CDR3 nucleotides read TGTGCCAGCAGGATCCCATCCACAGATACGCAGTATTTT. Its translation: CASRIPSTDTQYF. The full variable domain, its missing parts supplied by reference TRBV7-8 and TRBJ2-3, is GAGVSQSPRYKVAKRGQDVALRCDPISGHVSLFWYQQALGQGPEFLTYFQNEAQLDKSGLPSDRFFAERPEGSVSTLKIQRTQQEDSAVYLCASRIPSTDTQYFGPGTRLTVL.

CDR3 region: CASSWSQRERIDTQYF. CDR3 DNA sequence: TGTGCCAGCAGCTGGTCCCAGCGGGAGAGGATAGATACGCAGTATTTT. V usage is TRBV5-6 and J usage is TRBJ2-3; TRBD2 aligns across 8 bases. The CDR3 covers 16 residues. Germline CDR1 reads SGHDT; CDR2 reads YYEEEE. Unmatched junction bases numbered 11, after V lost 3 bases and J lost 5 bases.

The gene calls are TRBV5-1 and TRBJ2-4, with TRBD1 identical over 8 bases. Trimming cost V 0 bases and J 8 bases; bases outside gene matches: 4. The CDR3 totals 14 residues. Per germline, CDR1 SGHRS and CDR2 YFSETQ. The CDR3 spells CASSLAGQGHIQYF. The DNA for the CDR3 is TGCGCCAGCAGCTTGGCAGGACAGGGTCACATTCAGTACTTC.

CDR3 sequence: CASSPPTSGALTDTQYF. The CDR3 region has the DNA TGTGCCAGCAGCCCTCCGACTAGCGGAGCCCTCACAGATACGCAGTATTTT. The chain links TRBV7-6 to TRBJ2-3, with 9 bases identical to TRBD2. The CDR3 extends over 17 amino acids. Germline assignment: CDR1 SGHVS and CDR2 FNYEAQ. With 5 bases clipped from V and 2 bases from J, the junction kept 11 bases outside the gene matches.

The chain employs TRBV15 and TRBJ1-1, with D tentatively TRBD1 (5 bases). Trimming cost V 5 bases and J 6 bases, with 13 bases left between them. CDR3 length: 13 amino acids. Germline CDR1 is LNHNV and CDR2 is YYDKDF (reference sequence). CDR3 in amino acids: CATSAGVGPEAFF. CDR3 in DNA: TGTGCCACCAGCGCGGGGGTCGGCCCTGAAGCTTTCTTT. Combining the CDR3 with reference TRBV15 and TRBJ1-1 gives the whole variable domain DAMVIQNPRYQVTQFGKPVTLSCSQTLNHNVMYWYQQKSSQAPKLLFHYYDKDFNNEADTPDNFQSRRPNTSFCFLDIRSPGLGDTAMYLCATSAGVGPEAFFGQGTRLTVV.

The V gene is TRBV4-1, the J gene TRBJ2-7, with D tentatively TRBD1 (6 bases). The length of the CDR3 is 11 residues. Looked up from germline, CDR1 is MGHRA and CDR2 is YSYEKL. Between the trimmed V and J ends, which lost 5 bases and 11 bases, there was a span of 13 bases. Written as DNA, the CDR3 is TGCGCCAGCAGCGCCGGACAGTTGGAGTACTTC. This translates into CASSAGQLEYF.

The V and J genes are TRBV9 and TRBJ2-3, with a weak D call TRBD1 (5 bases). Germline values: CDR1 SGDLS, CDR2 YYNGEE. This CDR3 has 15 amino acids. V dropped 0 bases and J dropped 2 bases, with 10 bases sitting between them. The CDR3, as DNA: TGTGCCAGCAGCGTAGGTGGGGCGGACACAGATACGCAGTATTTT. It codes for CASSVGGADTDTQYF. Using reference TRBV9 and TRBJ2-3 for the parts outside the CDR3, the full variable domain is DSGVTQTPKHLITATGQRVTLRCSPRSGDLSVYWYQQSLDQGLQFLIQYYNGEERAKGNILERFSAQQFPDLHSELNLSSLELGDSALYFCASSVGGADTDTQYFGPGTRLTVL.

Here the CDR3 DNA reads TGTGCCAGCAGTTTTATGGTGGGGACGGAGCAGTACTTC. It is translated as CASSFMVGTEQYF. This rearrangement joins TRBV28 to TRBJ2-7; possibly TRBD1 or TRBD2 for D (5 bases each). V was cut by 3 bases and J by 7 bases, with 13 bases left in between. The length of the CDR3 is 13 residues. The V gene's germline CDR1 is MDHEN and CDR2 SYDVKM.

This clone is a singleton in its sample. The V and J genes are TRBV7-9 and TRBJ1-4; no reliable D call. The ends were cut back, 0 bases at V and 6 bases at J, with 11 bases in the middle. CDR3 length: 15 amino acids. Germline V lookup: CDR1 SEHNR, CDR2 FQNEAQ (reference sequence). CDR3 protein: CASSLASGSHEKLFF. For the CDR3, the DNA is TGTGCCAGCAGCTTAGCGTCCGGGTCACATGAAAAACTGTTTTTT.

The V call is TRBV28, the J call TRBJ2-5; no clear D gene. Germline CDR1 and CDR2: MDHEN and SYDVKM. Trimming pared 3 bases from V and 2 bases from J, leaving 10 bases between. The CDR3 is made up of 14 amino acids. CDR3 nucleotide sequence: TGTGCCAGCAGTTTGGAAACTCCACAAGAGACCCAGTACTTC. The encoded protein is CASSLETPQETQYF.